This TCR beta chain was found in a study of vaccination and CD4 T cells after COVID-19. About the study: A median of roughly 97 days (range 35 to 161) separated diagnosis from post-COVID sampling. The stimulating agents, overlapping spike peptides, came from SARS-CoV-2, HCoV-NL63, HCoV-OC43 and HCoV-229E.

At the Johns Hopkins FTIC core, DNA taken from cultured CD4+ T cells was sequenced by way of the Oncomine TCR Beta short-read assay. TCRdb reprocessed the PCR reads via MiXCR and lists one record per CDR3 protein. The data hold about 14,000 distinct CDR3 sequences, with 55% to 75% observed a single time. The V and J ends lost 6 bases and 5 bases, in that order; junction bases with no gene match: 12. The CDR3 is 17 residues long. Looked up from germline, CDR1 is DFQATT and CDR2 is SNEGSKA (reference sequence). Concerning this clonotype: Its antigen is not known.

Treatment reported: roughly ten-day PBMC culture with coronavirus spike peptide pools or control peptides (ViraFEST assay). Study-level results: Convalescent patients had 304 of 307 vaccine-specific clones showing spike mono-reactivity.

This TCR was recovered from a human donor who had recovered from COVID-19. This rearrangement joins TRBV20-1 to TRBJ2-2; 13 nucleotides align to TRBD2. Sequencing used CD4+ T cells from blood, cultured in vitro. DNA of the CDR3: TGCAGTGCCCAGGGACTAGCGGGACCTAAAGTAACCGGGGAGCTGTTTTTT. Its translation is CSAQGLAGPKVTGELFF.